These T cell receptor beta chains were read from a single sample in a study of blood T cell repertoires in COVID-19. The assay was immunoSEQ multiplex PCR, and TCRdb's table has in-frame clones only and misses some. Of fewer than 350,000 clones in the sample, 85% were seen once. The sample was PBMCs or T cells enriched from blood (not recorded which). These receptors were collected from a woman aged 25 to 45 who had been exposed to COVID-19. Each CDR3 is given with its conserved first and last residue. The D gene is left open where the match is weak. Expanded clones are given a class, and other clones once, few, many or no size at all.

TRBJ2-6,17,TRBV14,-,few,CASSQGRTVSGANVLTF,TGTGCCAGCAGCCAAGGAAGAACAGTCTCTGGGGCCAACGTCCTGACTTTC
TRBJ2-4,15,TRBV6-2/TRBV6-3,-,-,CASSFGGGTKNIQYF,TGTGCCAGCAGTTTTGGGGGAGGAACCAAAAACATTCAGTACTTC
TRBJ1-4,15,TRBV27,TRBD1,-,CASSLGTGGWEKLFF,TGTGCCAGCAGTCTCGGGACAGGGGGTTGGGAAAAACTGTTTTTT
TRBJ1-1,18,TRBV27,TRBD1,-,CASSLSPGQGVSGTEAFF,TGTGCCAGCAGTTTATCTCCGGGACAGGGGGTTTCAGGCACTGAAGCTTTCTTT
TRBJ2-1,15,TRBV6-2/TRBV6-3,-,-,CASSLQGPSYNEQFF,TGTGCCAGCAGTCTACAGGGTCCCTCCTACAATGAGCAGTTCTTC
TRBJ2-6,18,TRBV6-2/TRBV6-3,TRBD1,medium-sized,CASSYVLARGSGANVLTF,TGTGCCAGCAGTTACGTTCTGGCCAGGGGGTCTGGGGCCAACGTCCTGACTTTC
TRBJ1-3,12,TRBV12-3/TRBV12-4,-,-,CASSQDRNTIYF,TGTGCCAGCAGCCAGGATCGAAACACTATATATTTT
TRBJ2-7,14,TRBV7-9,-,-,CASSLEGGEYEQYF,TGTGCCAGCAGCTTAGAAGGGGGGGAATACGAGCAGTACTTC
TRBJ1-2,14,TRBV7-3,TRBD1,-,CASSLTARGDGYTF,TGTGCCAGCAGCTTAACTGCCAGGGGGGATGGCTACACCTTC
TRBJ2-7,15,TRBV4-1,TRBD2,once,CASSQLSGSSYEQYF,TGCGCCAGCAGCCAGCTTAGCGGGAGCTCCTACGAGCAGTACTTC
TRBJ2-3,18,TRBV7-2,TRBD2,once,CASSLVDRLAGKADTQYF,TGTGCCAGCAGCTTAGTTGACAGACTAGCGGGGAAGGCAGATACGCAGTATTTT
TRBJ2-3,15,TRBV5-6,-,-,CASSSGGGGTDTQYF,TGTGCCAGCAGCTCGGGAGGGGGCGGTACAGATACGCAGTATTTT
TRBJ1-2,14,TRBV7-9,-,-,CASSLEGGTEGYTF,TGTGCCAGCAGCTTAGAAGGAGGGACGGAGGGCTACACCTTC
TRBJ2-3,15,TRBV11-3,TRBD1,-,CASSQRTGGSDTQYF,TGTGCCAGCAGCCAAAGGACAGGGGGCTCGGATACGCAGTATTTT
TRBJ2-1,15,TRBV7-6,TRBD2,few,CASSQTSGRNNEQFF,TGTGCCAGCAGCCAAACTAGCGGGAGAAACAATGAGCAGTTCTTC
TRBJ2-3,18,TRBV7-9,-,-,CASSLQSAGRVGTDTQYF,TGTGCCAGCAGCTTGCAGTCGGCCGGTCGGGTCGGGACAGATACGCAGTATTTT
TRBJ2-3,14,TRBV28,-,few,CASSLWAGTDTQYF,TGTGCCAGCAGTTTATGGGCGGGCACAGATACGCAGTATTTT
TRBJ1-2,16,TRBV7-8,TRBD1,-,CASSLADQGDLYGYTF,TGTGCCAGCAGCTTAGCTGATCAGGGGGACCTCTATGGCTACACCTTC
TRBJ2-5,13,TRBV30,TRBD2,-,CAWASGSKETQYF,TGTGCCTGGGCTAGCGGGTCAAAAGAGACCCAGTACTTC
TRBJ1-4,14,TRBV14,-,once,CASSQVHSNEKLFF,TGTGCCAGCAGCCAAGTCCACAGTAATGAAAAACTGTTTTTT
TRBJ1-4,15,TRBV4-3,TRBD1,-,CASSPTTGDHEKLFF,TGCGCCAGCAGCCCAACGACAGGGGATCATGAAAAACTGTTTTTT
TRBJ1-4,14,TRBV5-4,-,many,CASSPGTLNEKLFF,TGTGCCAGCAGCCCCGGGACTCTTAATGAAAAACTGTTTTTT
TRBJ1-1,13,TRBV19,-,-,CASSPGESTEAFF,TGTGCCAGTAGCCCGGGGGAGTCCACTGAAGCTTTCTTT
TRBJ1-1,15,TRBV28,TRBD1,few,CASSIQTGLHTEAFF,TGTGCCAGCAGTATTCAGACAGGGCTCCACACTGAAGCTTTCTTT
TRBJ1-2,11,TRBV12-3/TRBV12-4,-,-,CASSLDRSYTF,TGTGCCAGCAGTCTAGACAGGAGCTACACCTTC
TRBJ1-1,13,TRBV27,-,-,CASSLKGNTEAFF,TGTGCCAGCAGTTTGAAGGGGAATACTGAAGCTTTCTTT
TRBJ2-7,13,TRBV30,TRBD1,-,CAWSWTGFNEQYF,TGTGCCTGGAGCTGGACAGGATTCAACGAGCAGTACTTC
TRBJ1-4,16,TRBV29-1,TRBD1,-,CSVDASPGTGREKLFF,TGCAGCGTTGACGCAAGCCCCGGGACAGGGCGTGAAAAACTGTTTTTT
TRBJ2-7,14,TRBV27,TRBD1,-,CASSRTTGVYEQYF,TGTGCCAGCAGTCGAACGACAGGGGTCTACGAGCAGTACTTC
TRBJ1-2,15,TRBV15,TRBD1,few,CATSSTGGFGYGYTF,TGTGCCACCAGCAGTACAGGGGGCTTCGGCTATGGCTACACCTTC
TRBJ1-1,14,TRBV6-5,-,-,CASSYYAENTEAFF,TGTGCCAGCAGTTACTACGCGGAAAACACTGAAGCTTTCTTT
TRBJ1-3,14,TRBV18,-,-,CASSLAVSGNTIYF,TGTGCCAGCTCACTGGCAGTCTCTGGAAACACCATATATTTT
TRBJ2-3,16,TRBV9,TRBD2,-,CASSKLAGQNTDTQYF,TGTGCCAGCAGCAAGCTAGCGGGACAAAACACAGATACGCAGTATTTT
TRBJ2-1,20,TRBV6-2/TRBV6-3,TRBD2,-,CASSYPSLAGASSSYNEQFF,TGTGCCAGCAGTTATCCATCGCTAGCGGGGGCCAGCAGCTCCTACAATGAGCAGTTCTTC
TRBJ1-3,17,TRBV4-2,-,-,CASSQEASGGSGNTIYF,TGTGCCAGCAGCCAAGAAGCGTCAGGAGGGTCTGGAAACACCATATATTTT
TRBJ1-1,13,TRBV5-1,-,-,CASSLGADTEAFF,TGCGCCAGCAGCTTGGGCGCGGACACTGAAGCTTTCTTT
TRBJ2-2,16,TRBV9,TRBD1,-,CASSPSDRGSTGELFF,TGTGCCAGCAGTCCTTCGGACAGGGGGTCCACCGGGGAGCTGTTTTTT
TRBJ1-2,14,TRBV27,TRBD1,-,CASSFGTGISGYTF,TGTGCCAGCAGTTTCGGGACAGGGATCTCTGGCTACACCTTC
TRBJ2-7,17,TRBV4-1,TRBD2,few,CASSQRASGGAHYEQYF,TGCGCCAGCAGCCAAAGGGCTAGCGGGGGGGCCCACTACGAGCAGTACTTC
TRBJ1-4,18,TRBV18,TRBD1,-,CASSFTRTGAGGYEKLFF,TGTGCCAGCTCGTTCACGCGGACAGGTGCAGGCGGTTATGAAAAACTGTTTTTT
TRBJ1-2,18,TRBV28,TRBD1,-,CASSLYRLKTGGNYGYTF,TGTGCCAGCAGTTTATACCGATTAAAGACAGGGGGGAACTATGGCTACACCTTC
TRBJ1-5,14,TRBV10-3,TRBD1,-,CAIRATGVGQPQHF,TGTGCCATCAGAGCTACAGGGGTAGGGCAGCCCCAGCATTTT
TRBJ2-1,14,TRBV11-3,TRBD1,-,CASSLRTGGNEQFF,TGTGCCAGCAGCTTACGTACAGGGGGCAATGAGCAGTTCTTC
TRBJ2-1,17,TRBV15,TRBD2,-,CATSGTTRALSYNEQFF,TGTGCCACCAGCGGGACTACGCGGGCTCTCTCCTACAATGAGCAGTTCTTC
TRBJ2-7,14,TRBV5-1,-,-,CASSLSTGTYEQYF,TGCGCCAGCAGCTTATCGACAGGCACCTACGAGCAGTACTTC
TRBJ2-5,15,TRBV10-3,-,-,CAISGRAGDQETQYF,TGTGCCATCAGTGGAAGGGCAGGGGACCAAGAGACCCAGTACTTC
TRBJ2-3,17,TRBV24-1,TRBD1,-,CATSDQGTGWSTDTQYF,TGTGCCACCAGTGATCAGGGGACAGGGTGGAGCACAGATACGCAGTATTTT
TRBJ2-7,14,TRBV9,TRBD1,-,CASSDGTGAREQYF,TGTGCCAGCAGCGACGGGACAGGGGCTAGAGAGCAGTACTTC
TRBJ1-6,13,TRBV19,-,-,CASSTSPNSPLHF,TGTGCCAGTAGTACCTCCCCCAATTCACCCCTCCACTTT
TRBJ2-2,16,TRBV27,TRBD1,-,CATSPSGGIRTGELFF,TGTGCCACCTCTCCTTCAGGGGGAATAAGGACCGGGGAGCTGTTTTTT
TRBJ1-6,15,TRBV7-6,-,-,CASSRRGSGNSPLHF,TGTGCCAGCAGCCGGAGGGGAAGCGGGAATTCACCCCTCCACTTT
TRBJ1-5,15,TRBV18,-,-,CASSPPGYSNQPQHF,TGTGCCAGCTCACCGCCGGGTTATAGCAATCAGCCCCAGCATTTT
TRBJ2-1,14,TRBV2,TRBD1,-,CASSFRGLGNEQFF,TGTGCCAGCAGCTTCAGGGGGCTAGGCAATGAGCAGTTCTTC
TRBJ2-1,12,TRBV5-4,-,-,CASSPGRDEQFF,TGTGCCAGCAGCCCCGGCCGGGATGAGCAGTTCTTC
TRBJ2-1,15,TRBV30,TRBD2,many,CAWSLDPAGGNEQFF,TGTGCCTGGAGTTTGGATCCAGCGGGAGGGAATGAGCAGTTCTTC
TRBJ1-1,15,TRBV7-3,TRBD1,-,CASSPYRGSNTEAFF,TGTGCCAGCAGCCCCTACAGGGGGTCGAACACTGAAGCTTTCTTT
TRBJ2-2,16,TRBV28,-,-,CASSPRTPANTGELFF,TGTGCCAGCAGTCCCCGGACACCGGCGAACACCGGGGAGCTGTTTTTT
TRBJ2-3,14,TRBV5-1,-,-,CASSLGGGADTQYF,TGCGCCAGCAGCTTGGGTGGAGGCGCAGATACGCAGTATTTT
TRBJ2-6,15,TRBV15,-,once,CATSRRHSGANVLTF,TGTGCCACCAGCAGAAGACACTCTGGGGCCAACGTCCTGACTTTC